Listed here are 32 T cell receptor beta chains from one sample, sequenced in a study of shared clonotypes between healthy human individuals. Measured with immunoSEQ multiplex PCR; TCRdb has only the in-frame clones, and not every one. The table records about 2,500,000 clones, about 92% of them present only once. The material sequenced was naive CD4+ T cells sorted from blood. Subset indicated: CD45RA+ positively selected. The source is a young man in good health.

Only a few counts were recorded for this clone. The chain is built from TRBV2 and TRBJ1-1, with 8 bases fitting TRBD1. In germline, CDR1 is SNHLY, CDR2 FYNNEI. The CDR3 runs 14 residues. With 4 bases clipped from V and 6 bases from J, the junction kept 7 bases outside the gene matches. The CDR3 loop reads CASSAFTGGAEAFF. Here the CDR3 DNA reads TGTGCCAGCAGTGCCTTTACAGGGGGAGCTGAAGCTTTCTTT.

This rearrangement joins TRBV5-1 to TRBJ2-5; 9 positions agree with TRBD2. The ends lost 1 base at V and 5 bases at J; junction bases unmatched: 9. This CDR3 is 16 amino acids long. Germline V gene data show CDR1 as SGHRS and CDR2 as YFSETQ. The CDR3 region has the DNA TGCGCCAGCAGCTTGTTATCAACTAGCGGGTGGGAGACCCAGTACTTC. This translates into CASSLLSTSGWETQYF.

The V and J genes are TRBV5-1 and TRBJ1-5; D is unclear. Trimming took 1 base from V and 2 from J, leaving 10 bases between them. This CDR3 spans 15 amino acids. Germline V gene data show CDR1 as SGHRS and CDR2 as YFSETQ. This chain's CDR3 is CASSLPPSGNQPQHF. The DNA for the CDR3 is TGCGCCAGCAGCTTGCCTCCGAGTGGCAATCAGCCCCAGCATTTT.

Turning to this clone: Distinct nucleotide sequences in the sample also encode this CDR3. J is TRBJ2-1 and V is TRBV5-1; 8 nucleotides match TRBD2. Trimming cost V 3 bases and J 4 bases; bases outside gene matches: 3. The V gene's germline CDR1 is SGHRS and CDR2 YFSETQ. The CDR3 sequence is 14 residues long. The CDR3 bases are TGCGCCAGCAGCTCCTCGGGGGGGTACAATGAGCAGTTCTTC. It specifies CASSSSGGYNEQFF.

The J gene is TRBJ1-3, the V gene TRBV6-6; TRBD1 might be the D (6 bases). V lost 2 bases to trimming and J lost 3 bases, with 11 bases between them. The germline V gene has CDR1 MNHNY and CDR2 SVGAGI (reference sequence). The CDR3 has 15 amino acids. CDR3 sequence: CASSYGGQGGNTIYF. The CDR3 nucleotides are TGTGCCAGCAGTTACGGGGGGCAGGGTGGAAACACCATATATTTT.

The J gene is TRBJ2-2, the V gene TRBV7-3; D uncertain. In germline, CDR1 is SGHTA, CDR2 FQGTGA. This CDR3 region has 12 residues. Trimming took off 2 bases at V and 7 bases at J, with 5 bases between the two ends. The CDR3 is CASSLAVGELFF. The CDR3 region has the DNA TGTGCCAGCAGCTTAGCAGTCGGGGAGCTGTTTTTT. The variable domain in full, completed from reference TRBV7-3 and TRBJ2-2, reads GAGVSQTPSNKVTEKGKYVELRCDPISGHTALYWYRQSLGQGPEFLIYFQGTGAADDSGLPNDRFFAVRPEGSVSTLKIQRTERGDSAVYLCASSLAVGELFFGEGSRLTVL.

The chain couples TRBV6-5 to TRBJ1-2, with D perhaps TRBD1 (6 bases). This CDR3 contains 14 residues. Germline CDR1 MNHEY, CDR2 SVGAGI. V gave up 6 bases and J gave up 4 bases, with 15 bases separating them. The CDR3: CASRRQAAVYGYTF. CDR3 DNA: TGTGCCAGCAGGCGACAGGCAGCGGTCTATGGCTACACCTTC.

The chain links TRBV7-2 to TRBJ2-3; a weak D match, TRBD1 (6 bases). Germline CDR1 and CDR2: SGHTA and FQGNSA. The V gene lost 3 bases and the J gene lost 6 bases, with 16 bases spanning the gap. The CDR3 contains 15 residues. The chain's CDR3 is CASSFIQGFGDTQYF. Here the CDR3 DNA reads TGTGCCAGCAGCTTCATCCAGGGGTTCGGGGATACGCAGTATTTT.

The chain links TRBV6-5 to TRBJ2-2, with D possibly TRBD1 on 6 matching bases. Between the trimmed V and J ends, which lost 4 bases and 7 bases, there was a span of 10 bases. Germline assignment: CDR1 MNHEY and CDR2 SVGAGI. The CDR3 is made up of 13 amino acids. The CDR3 DNA reads TGTGCCAGCAGTTTCCCAGGGGTCGGGGAGCTGTTTTTT. As protein: CASSFPGVGELFF.

The CDR3 reads CASSGNANTGELFF. Written as DNA, the CDR3 is TGTGCCAGCAGTGGGAACGCGAACACCGGGGAGCTGTTTTTT. The chain uses TRBV6-1 and TRBJ2-2, with unresolved D. The CDR3 sequence is 14 residues long. Looked up from germline, CDR1 is MNHNS and CDR2 is SASEGT. V shed 4 bases and J shed 0 bases, with 6 bases lying between them.

This clone appeared a single time. CDR3 in DNA: TGTGCCAGCATGGGGACTGAGGTAAAAAAACTGTTTTTT. Translating gives CASMGTEVKKLFF. The chain carries TRBV28 and TRBJ1-4; D is perhaps TRBD1 (5 bases). The CDR3 runs to 13 residues. From germline, CDR1 is MDHEN and CDR2 SYDVKM. With 7 bases removed from V and 9 bases from J, the gap between germline ends came to 15 bases. Combining the CDR3 with reference TRBV28 and TRBJ1-4 gives the whole variable domain DVKVTQSSRYLVKRTGEKVFLECVQDMDHENMFWYRQDPGLGLRLIYFSYDVKMKEKGDIPEGYSVSREKKERFSLILESASTNQTSMYLCASMGTEVKKLFFGSGTQLSVL.

The chain combines TRBV7-2 with TRBJ1-1; 7 bases are a match to TRBD1. CDR1 and CDR2 (germline): SGHTA, FQGNSA. The CDR3 runs 15 residues. The ends lost 6 bases at V and 0 bases at J; junction bases unmatched: 7. The CDR3 here is CASSPTGTLNTEAFF. The CDR3 coding sequence is TGTGCCAGCAGTCCGACAGGGACCTTGAACACTGAAGCTTTCTTT.

The CDR3 DNA reads TGTGCCACTACACCGGGACTTCGGTACCAAGAGACCCAGTACTTC. Translation gives CATTPGLRYQETQYF. The chain recombines TRBV25-1 with TRBJ2-5; a possible D gene is TRBD2 (6 bases). Germline V lookup: CDR1 MGHDK, CDR2 SYGVNS. This CDR3 is 15 amino acids long. Trimming took 10 bases from V and 0 from J, leaving 18 bases between them.

The V gene is TRBV6-1, the J gene TRBJ2-1; D may match TRBD1 or TRBD2 (5 bases each). Germline V gene sequence: CDR1 MNHNS, CDR2 SASEGT. The CDR3 has 14 amino acids. Trimming stripped 1 base from V and 12 bases from J, with 16 bases between. The CDR3 reads CASSEGATRGVQFF. The DNA for the CDR3 is TGTGCCAGCAGTGAAGGGGCAACCAGAGGGGTGCAGTTCTTC.

This clone was observed once. The chain is built from TRBV10-3 and TRBJ2-2; 8 bases align to TRBD2. V shed 11 bases and J 3 bases; nucleotides not matched to a gene: 14. The CDR3 loop spans 16 amino acids. Germline assignment: CDR1 ENHRY and CDR2 SYGVKD. DNA for the CDR3: TGTGCCGCAGCCCCCCAGGTAGCGGGGTACACCGGGGAGCTGTTTTTT. Translating gives CAAAPQVAGYTGELFF.

Worth noting for this clone: Other nucleotide sequences in the sample specify the same CDR3. The chain combines TRBV10-3 with TRBJ2-2; 9 bases align to TRBD2. Germline CDR1 ENHRY, CDR2 SYGVKD. The trim removed 3 bases at V and 1 base at J, leaving 0 bases unmatched. The length of the CDR3 is 15 residues. CDR3 nucleotides: TGTGCCATCAGTGATAGCGGGGGGAACACCGGGGAGCTGTTTTTT. Translated, it gives CAISDSGGNTGELFF.

The chain recombines TRBV9 with TRBJ2-5; D not certain. The V and J ends lost 0 bases and 1 base respectively, with 10 bases between them. This CDR3 has 15 amino acids. Germline CDR1 reads SGDLS; CDR2 reads YYNGEE. CDR3 in DNA: TGTGCCAGCAGCGTAGCTGGGATAAGCCAAGAGACCCAGTACTTC. This translates into CASSVAGISQETQYF.

The rearrangement links TRBV6-1 to TRBJ1-2; D gene ambiguous. This CDR3 is built from 15 residues. Germline CDR1 reads MNHNS; CDR2 reads SASEGT. V gave up 2 bases and J gave up 5 bases, with 15 bases separating them. CDR3 region: CASSEIVGGGYGYTF. CDR3 coding DNA: TGTGCCAGCAGTGAAATCGTTGGCGGCGGGTATGGCTACACCTTC.

The gene calls are TRBV30 and TRBJ2-3; 11 bases are shared with TRBD2. Germline CDR1 reads GTSNPN; CDR2 reads SVGIG (reference sequence). The CDR3 is made up of 14 amino acids. Unmatched junction bases numbered 0, after V lost 3 bases and J lost 1 base. In DNA form, the CDR3 reads TGTGCCTGGAGGGGACTAGCGGGCACAGATACGCAGTATTTT. Protein sequence: CAWRGLAGTDTQYF.

DNA of the CDR3: TGTGCCAGCAGACCAGGATGGACAGGGGATAGCAATCAGCCCCAGCATTTT. It encodes CASRPGWTGDSNQPQHF. The chain couples TRBV2 to TRBJ1-5; 9 nucleotides match TRBD1. The CDR3 has 17 amino acids. J lost 0 bases, V lost 6 bases, and 9 bases had no gene match. Germline lookup yields CDR1 SNHLY and CDR2 FYNNEI.

V and J are TRBV6-1 and TRBJ2-7, with 7 bases aligning to TRBD1. V was clipped by 4 bases and J by 2 bases; unmatched bases: 5. This CDR3 comprises 14 residues. From germline, CDR1 is MNHNS and CDR2 SASEGT. CDR3 in DNA: TGTGCCAGCAGTGCGGACAGGCCAGCCTACGAGCAGTACTTC. It translates to CASSADRPAYEQYF.

This rearrangement joins TRBV4-2 to TRBJ2-5; the D gene is possibly TRBD2 (6 bases). Germline V gives CDR1 LGHNA, CDR2 YNFKEQ. There are 14 residues in the CDR3. Trimming left V 0 bases short and J 5 bases short, with 10 bases between. CDR3 sequence reads: CASSQDQGRETQYF. CDR3 DNA: TGTGCCAGCAGCCAAGATCAAGGGAGGGAGACCCAGTACTTC.

In its sample, this clone was seen once. The chain employs TRBV5-1 and TRBJ1-5; D gene uncertain. V lost 4 bases, J lost 1 base, and 12 bases lay in between. Germline loops: CDR1 SGHRS, CDR2 YFSETQ. There are 15 residues in the CDR3. Written as DNA, the CDR3 is TGCGCCAGCAGCCCGGACGGTCCGAGCAATCAGCCCCAGCATTTT. Amino acids: CASSPDGPSNQPQHF.

The chain carries TRBV6-6 and TRBJ2-5; D might be TRBD1 (5 bases). Trimming shortened V by 2 bases and J by 1 base, and 11 bases separated the two germline ends. The length of the CDR3 is 15 residues. Germline assignment: CDR1 MNHNY and CDR2 SVGAGI (reference sequence). This CDR3 is CASSYVQGIQETQYF. In nucleotides, the CDR3 is TGTGCCAGCAGTTACGTGCAGGGAATCCAAGAGACCCAGTACTTC.

The V and J genes are TRBV9 and TRBJ2-1; tentatively, D is TRBD1 or TRBD2 (5 bases each). Germline CDR1 and CDR2: SGDLS and YYNGEE. CDR3 length: 18 amino acids. The ends were cut back, 3 bases at V and 0 bases at J, with 19 bases in the middle. CDR3 sequence: CASSARTGRQDSYNEQFF. The CDR3 DNA reads TGTGCCAGCAGCGCCCGGACGGGGCGGCAGGACTCCTACAATGAGCAGTTCTTC.

The chain is built from TRBV6-5 and TRBJ2-7, with 8 bases aligning to TRBD2. From germline, CDR1 is MNHEY and CDR2 SVGAGI. CDR3 length: 15 residues. Trimming at V came to 2 bases and at J to 0 bases, leaving 3 bases not matched to a gene. CDR3 protein: CASSYMAGGSYEQYF. CDR3 sequence (DNA): TGTGCCAGCAGTTACATGGCGGGGGGCTCCTACGAGCAGTACTTC.

V is TRBV7-9 and J is TRBJ2-1; a possible D gene is TRBD1 (5 bases). Germline V CDR1 and CDR2: SEHNR, FQNEAQ (reference sequence). This CDR3 is 14 amino acids long. Trimming pared 4 bases from V and 0 bases from J, leaving 7 bases between. The CDR3 is CASSSTVSYNEQFF. The CDR3 DNA sequence: TGTGCCAGCAGCTCGACAGTCTCCTACAATGAGCAGTTCTTC.

The rearrangement uses TRBV6-1 and TRBJ2-7; weak D call: TRBD1 (6 bases). Germline CDR1 is MNHNS and CDR2 is SASEGT. This CDR3 has 16 residues. V lost 2 bases, J lost 4 bases, and 18 bases lay in between. The CDR3 region is CASSELRGGRVYEQYF. The DNA of the CDR3 is TGTGCCAGCAGTGAATTGCGTGGGGGCAGAGTGTACGAGCAGTACTTC.

The chain joins TRBV28 to TRBJ1-5; D is perhaps TRBD1 (5 bases). The CDR3 contains 16 residues. Germline CDR1 reads MDHEN; CDR2 reads SYDVKM. The V end lost 6 bases, the J end lost 3 bases, and 18 bases lay between the germline ends. CDR3 nucleotide sequence: TGTGCCAGCAGACGCAACCGGGGGAAGTCCAATCAGCCCCAGCATTTT. This sequence encodes CASRRNRGKSNQPQHF.

This sequence joins TRBV19 and TRBJ2-5, with D perhaps TRBD1 (7 bases). Matching the DNA end better, TRBJ2-7 makes the J call doubtful. Germline V gene lookup returns CDR1 LNHDA and CDR2 SQIVND (reference sequence). The CDR3 is 13 residues long. The CDR3 loop reads CATRRGESYEQYF. The CDR3 DNA reads as TGTGCCACGCGCAGGGGGGAATCCTACGAGCAGTACTTC.

The rearrangement joins TRBV21-1 to TRBJ2-7. TRBV21-1 is a documented pseudogene. This CDR3 comprises 15 residues. CDR3 in DNA: TGTGCCAGCAGCAGGACTGTGGGGGAAAGCTACGAGCAGTACTTC. It is translated as CASSRTVGESYEQYF.

This rearrangement joins TRBV6-6 to TRBJ2-7, with TRBD1 identical over 7 bases. CDR1 and CDR2 from the germline V gene are MNHNY and SVGAGI (reference sequence). V shed 6 bases, J shed 1 base, and the junction held 6 bases outside the gene matches. The CDR3 is 14 amino acids. The CDR3 region is CASSDRAPSYEQYF. Here the CDR3 DNA reads TGTGCCAGCAGCGACAGGGCGCCGTCCTACGAGCAGTACTTC.